This TCR beta chain stems from a study of cytomegalovirus exposure and HLA in healthy donors. The CDR3 consists of 15 residues. V shed 4 bases, J shed 3 bases, and the junction held 8 bases outside the gene matches. Looked up from germline, CDR1 is SGHRS and CDR2 is YFSETQ. This clone showed up just once. Its target is not known. Study results and limitations: First-cohort TCR clusters were later found to tend to co-occur in the 120 or so validation repertoires.

Assay: immunoSEQ multiplex PCR; the TCRdb copy retains only in-frame clones and omits some. The data hold about 130,000 clones, with 94% observed a single time. This receptor was obtained from a woman between 18 and 30 years old in good health and CMV-seronegative. The rearrangement joins TRBV5-1 to TRBJ2-7; 9 nucleotides agree with TRBD1. Sequencing was carried out using PBMCs. The CDR3 protein is CASSPWTGEVYEQYF. Written as DNA, the CDR3 is TGCGCCAGCAGCCCATGGACAGGGGAGGTCTACGAGCAGTACTTC.